The TCR beta chain under discussion was sequenced for a study of blood T cell repertoires in COVID-19. Turning to the study itself: Donors in the United States, Italy and Spain gave samples during acute or convalescent COVID-19. T cells, B-cell-depleted T cells, or PBMCs provided the cDNA or gDNA that served as material.

J gave up 2 bases and V 4 bases, and 8 bases lay outside the gene matches. The germline V gene has CDR1 MDHEN and CDR2 SYDVKM. The CDR3 sequence is 15 residues long. Under the authors' procedure: Reference gene primer amplification gave estimated nucleated cell counts. Produced via immunoSEQ multiplex PCR; TCRdb's table is partial and in-frame only. V, J and clone size are taken as reported in that table, and D and trimming were inferred from the DNA itself. The table shows some 230,000 clones, with approximately 85% occurring only once. The receptor comes from a man between 50 and 59 years old who had recovered from COVID-19. The V and J genes are TRBV28 and TRBJ2-7, with 7 nucleotides matching TRBD1. Sequenced input: peripheral blood. This CDR3 reads CASSSGQVIPYEQYF. For the CDR3, the DNA is TGTGCCAGCAGTTCCGGACAGGTCATTCCCTACGAGCAGTACTTC.